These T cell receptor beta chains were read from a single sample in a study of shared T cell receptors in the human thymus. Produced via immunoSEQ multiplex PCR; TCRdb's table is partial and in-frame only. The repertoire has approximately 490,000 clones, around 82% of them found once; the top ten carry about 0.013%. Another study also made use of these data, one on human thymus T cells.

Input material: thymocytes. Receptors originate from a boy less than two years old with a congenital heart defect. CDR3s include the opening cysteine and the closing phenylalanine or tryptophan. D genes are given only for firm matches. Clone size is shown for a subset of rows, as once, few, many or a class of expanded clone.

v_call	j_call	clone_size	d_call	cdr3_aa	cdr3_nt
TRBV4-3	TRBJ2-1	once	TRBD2	CASSQLTSYTYNEQFF	TGCGCCAGCAGCCAACTGACTAGCTATACCTACAATGAGCAGTTCTTC
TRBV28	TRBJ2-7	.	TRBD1	CASSAGQGRYEQYF	TGTGCCAGCAGCGCCGGACAGGGCAGGTACGAGCAGTACTTC
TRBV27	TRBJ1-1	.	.	CASSSRPQGKAFF	TGTGCCAGCAGTTCTCGCCCCCAGGGAAAGGCTTTCTTT
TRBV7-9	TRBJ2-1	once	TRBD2	CASRLAGDNEQFF	TGTGCCAGCAGACTAGCGGGAGACAATGAGCAGTTCTTC
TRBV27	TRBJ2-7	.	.	CASSAQQVYEQYF	TGTGCCAGCAGTGCTCAACAGGTCTACGAGCAGTACTTC
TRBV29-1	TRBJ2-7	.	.	CSVWGKETPSEAYEQYF	TGCAGCGTTTGGGGTAAGGAAACCCCCTCGGAGGCCTACGAGCAGTACTTC
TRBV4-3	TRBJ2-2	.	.	CATSRVPNLTGELFF	TGCGCCACCTCCCGGGTCCCCAACCTCACCGGGGAGCTGTTTTTT
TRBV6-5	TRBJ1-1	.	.	CASRPFWYGEAFF	TGTGCCAGCAGGCCGTTTTGGTACGGGGAAGCTTTCTTT
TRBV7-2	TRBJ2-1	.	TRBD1	CASSLRQGAGNEQFF	TGTGCCAGCAGCTTAAGACAGGGGGCGGGGAATGAGCAGTTCTTC
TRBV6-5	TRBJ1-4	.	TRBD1	CASSYSGQGFNEKLFF	TGTGCCAGCAGTTACTCGGGACAGGGGTTTAATGAAAAACTGTTTTTT
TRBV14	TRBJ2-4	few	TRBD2	CASSQGVGREDIQYF	TGTGCCAGCAGCCAAGGAGTTGGGAGGGAGGACATTCAGTACTTC
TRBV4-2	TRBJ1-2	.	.	CASSQQSGTSRGYTF	TGTGCCAGCAGCCAACAATCAGGAACCTCTCGTGGCTACACCTTC
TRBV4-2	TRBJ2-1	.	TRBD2	CASSQDETSERNEQFF	TGTGCCAGCAGCCAAGATGAGACTAGCGAGCGCAATGAGCAGTTCTTC
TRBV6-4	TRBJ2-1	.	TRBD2	CASSEGTSGRDEQFF	TGTGCCAGCAGTGAAGGGACTAGCGGGAGAGACGAGCAGTTCTTC
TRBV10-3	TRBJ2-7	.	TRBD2	CAISEASGRGIYEQYF	TGTGCCATCAGTGAGGCTAGCGGGAGGGGAATCTACGAGCAGTACTTC
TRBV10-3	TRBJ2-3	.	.	CAIRSTPGVTDTQYF	TGTGCCATCAGGTCGACACCAGGGGTCACAGATACGCAGTATTTT
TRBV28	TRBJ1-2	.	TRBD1	CASSAAGTAYGYTF	TGTGCCAGCAGTGCCGCCGGGACAGCCTATGGCTACACCTTC
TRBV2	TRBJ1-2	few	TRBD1	CASSGTGDNYGYTF	TGTGCCAGCAGCGGGACAGGGGACAACTATGGCTACACCTTC
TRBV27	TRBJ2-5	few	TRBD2	CASSLLSGRDQETQYF	TGTGCCAGCAGTTTATTGAGCGGGAGGGACCAAGAGACCCAGTACTTC
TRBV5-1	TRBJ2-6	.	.	CASSPWAYSSGANVLTF	TGCGCCAGCAGCCCTTGGGCCTACTCCTCTGGGGCCAACGTCCTGACTTTC
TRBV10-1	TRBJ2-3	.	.	CASSGNQSGRDTQYF	TGCGCCAGCAGTGGGAATCAGAGCGGACGAGATACGCAGTATTTT
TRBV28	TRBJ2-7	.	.	CASRRRGQLYEQYF	TGTGCCAGCAGGCGGCGGGGACAGCTCTACGAACAGTACTTC
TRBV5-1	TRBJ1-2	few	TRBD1	CASRGGGDGYTF	TGCGCCAGCAGAGGAGGGGGCGATGGCTACACCTTC
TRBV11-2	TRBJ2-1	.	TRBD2	CASSLSPSGAHNEQFF	TGTGCCAGCAGCTTAAGTCCCAGCGGGGCTCACAATGAGCAGTTCTTC
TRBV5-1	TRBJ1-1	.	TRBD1	CASSQGGRTTEAFF	TGCGCCAGCAGCCAGGGGGGAAGGACCACTGAAGCTTTCTTT
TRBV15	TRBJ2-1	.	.	CATSRDIAGSYNEQFF	TGTGCCACCAGCAGAGATATCGCGGGGTCCTACAATGAGCAGTTCTTC
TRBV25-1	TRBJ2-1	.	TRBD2	CASSASGRAGLHEQFF	TGTGCCAGCAGTGCAAGCGGGAGGGCCGGTTTGCATGAGCAGTTCTTC
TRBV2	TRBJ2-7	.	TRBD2	CASMSGRGVYEQYF	TGTGCCAGCATGTCCGGACGGGGGGTGTACGAGCAGTACTTC
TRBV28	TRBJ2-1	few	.	CASRERTYNEQFF	TGTGCCAGCCGGGAGCGGACCTACAATGAGCAGTTCTTC
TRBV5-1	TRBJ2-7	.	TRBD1	CASSWDRKSHEQYF	TGCGCCAGCAGCTGGGACAGGAAATCACACGAGCAGTACTTC
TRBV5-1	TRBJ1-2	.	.	CASSLVRGRLGYTF	TGCGCCAGCAGCTTGGTTCGAGGGAGGTTGGGCTACACCTTC
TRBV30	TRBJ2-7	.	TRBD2	CAWSAVLQTSGSRNF	TGTGCCTGGAGTGCCGTCTTACAGACTAGCGGGAGTAGAAACTTC
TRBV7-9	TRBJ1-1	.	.	CASSPNQENTEAFF	TGTGCCAGCAGCCCGAATCAGGAGAACACTGAAGCTTTCTTT
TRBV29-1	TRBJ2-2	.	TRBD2	CSVGERERGITNTGELFF	TGCAGCGTTGGCGAGCGGGAGAGGGGGATTACGAACACCGGGGAGCTGTTTTTT
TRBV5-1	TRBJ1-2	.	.	CASSSGLNYGYTF	TGCGCCAGCAGCTCGGGACTAAACTATGGCTACACCTTC
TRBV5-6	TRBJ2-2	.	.	CASSLHPGDGTGELFF	TGTGCCAGCAGCCTCCACCCGGGAGACGGAACCGGGGAGCTGTTTTTT
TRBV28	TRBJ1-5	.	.	CASSLTGSNQPQHF	TGTGCCAGCAGTTTGACAGGTAGCAATCAGCCCCAGCATTTT
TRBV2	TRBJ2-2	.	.	CASSDRANTGELFF	TGTGCCAGCAGTGACCGGGCGAACACCGGGGAGCTGTTTTTT
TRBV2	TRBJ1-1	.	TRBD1	CASRGGNTEAFF	TGTGCCAGCAGAGGGGGCAACACTGAAGCTTTCTTT